This record concerns one T cell receptor (beta chain) sequence. No antigen is known for it. The sample comes from a study of T cell responses to AZD1222 COVID-19 vaccine. General study findings and limits: Nearly half of spike-specific TCRs reportedly target unmutated variant regions. Baseline serostatus was positive in only a handful of AZD1222 recipients.

Profiled with immunoSEQ multiplex PCR; TCRdb holds only in-frame clones, not every one. The sample consists of about 120,000 clones, 92% of them appearing once. The CDR3 contains 15 residues. Germline-derived CDR1 and CDR2 are LNHDA and SQIVND (reference sequence). V gave up 4 bases and J gave up 0 bases, with 12 bases separating them. This sequence joins TRBV19 and TRBJ1-1; perhaps TRBD1 as D (5 bases). This sequence originates from an adult in good health. Source: peripheral blood, taken on day 0 of AZD1222 vaccination. The CDR3 here is CASSTKGRMNTEAFF. In nucleotides, the CDR3 is TGTGCCAGTAGTACGAAGGGACGGATGAACACTGAAGCTTTCTTT.